This is a list of T cell receptor beta chains from one sample in a study of shared clonotypes between healthy human individuals. Clones were sequenced by immunoSEQ multiplex PCR, and TCRdb holds only the in-frame ones, with some missing. The repertoire has a few million clones, about 92% of them found once; the top ten carry around 0.4%. The source material was naive CD4+ T cells from PBMCs. These receptors were taken from a man younger than 30 in good health. Some clones in this sample may be carry-over from other donors' samples. Each CDR3 is given without its conserved first and last residue. Fields, in order: V gene, J gene, CDR3 protein.

v_gene: TRBV6-1
j_gene: TRBJ2-1
CDR3aa: ASSGRSRSYEQF

v_gene: TRBV19
j_gene: TRBJ1-2
CDR3aa: ASLTANYGYT

v_gene: TRBV5-4
j_gene: TRBJ2-7
CDR3aa: ASSRQGGNSYEQY

v_gene: TRBV5-4
j_gene: TRBJ2-1
CDR3aa: ASSLSVEAMQF

v_gene: TRBV19
j_gene: TRBJ1-5
CDR3aa: ASSKVGQGGNQPQH

v_gene: TRBV7-9
j_gene: TRBJ1-5
CDR3aa: AGGPINQPQH

v_gene: TRBV27
j_gene: TRBJ2-3
CDR3aa: ATQRGAYTDTQY

v_gene: TRBV18
j_gene: TRBJ2-5
CDR3aa: ASSPNFQETQY

v_gene: TRBV7-3
j_gene: TRBJ1-1
CDR3aa: ASSLGLSNTEAF

v_gene: TRBV9
j_gene: TRBJ2-7
CDR3aa: ASSVGGHSSYEQY

v_gene: TRBV4-1
j_gene: TRBJ1-3
CDR3aa: ASSQDFTGGAGNTIY

v_gene: TRBV6-1
j_gene: TRBJ1-4
CDR3aa: ASSELAASTF

v_gene: TRBV18
j_gene: TRBJ1-1
CDR3aa: ASSPNLMNTEAF

v_gene: TRBV29-1
j_gene: TRBJ2-7
CDR3aa: SVSGQGPYEQY

v_gene: TRBV11-3
j_gene: TRBJ2-2
CDR3aa: ASSLGLAGGRVTGELF

v_gene: TRBV2
j_gene: TRBJ2-5
CDR3aa: ASTLGYSQETQY

v_gene: TRBV25-1
j_gene: TRBJ1-4
CDR3aa: ASRGQEVEKLF

v_gene: TRBV11-2
j_gene: TRBJ1-4
CDR3aa: ASSSTFSNEKLF